This section outlines one TCR beta chain sequence together with its context. The antigen it recognizes is unknown. No much larger clone is present one base from it, and per-base qualities are unavailable. This record comes from a study of CD8+ T cells in alopecia areata (dated by TCRdb to 2017 to 2018). In the study overall: High-throughput TCRbeta sequencing was used to examine T cell clonal expansion in alopecia areata in both the C3H/HeJ mouse model and human patients. Amplification of TCRbeta CDR3 regions was done by immunoSEQ multiplex PCR using 35 Vbeta forward primers and 13 Jbeta reverse primers. Clonality in the scalp was compared among normal scalp (n=4), patchy alopecia areata scalp (n=8), and alopecia totalis/universalis scalp (n=8). On the human side, TCRbeta sequencing was run on scalp tissue and on sorted CD4+ and CD8+ peripheral blood T cells from healthy controls and from alopecia areata patients with either patchy or totalis/universalis disease. RNA was extracted with the PAXgene miRNA kit for fixed scalp, the miRNeasy kit for PBMCs, and the RNeasy kit for mouse skin.

PBMCs were separated by density centrifugation and stained for CD3, CD4 and CD8, after which CD4+ and CD8+ T cells were sorted on a FACSAria. Scalp biopsies and blood samples were obtained from unaffected controls. Reading the germline V gene gives CDR1 SGHRS and CDR2 YFSETQ. CDR3 length: 15 amino acids, cysteine to phenylalanine. The only DNA kept is the CDR3, 45 bases in frame from the first base. At the junction V is shortened by 6 bases and J by 1 base; bases outside the gene matches: 5. The investigation overall reported the following: Shared TCR sequences between patients were less evident than in mice, which may be partly attributable to HLA diversity in the patient population. Resident alphabeta T cells in normal human skin are also sequenced, complicating scalp TCR repertoire analysis, unlike mouse skin dominated by gammadelta T cells. Compared with normal scalp, lesional scalp, particularly in alopecia totalis/universalis, had higher clonality and more expanded CD8+ clones, which suggests antigenic drive.

Libraries were built with the immunoSEQ multiplex PCR assay. RNA was extracted from all samples and reverse transcribed into cDNA, which served as template for TCR sequencing. First-strand cDNA was synthesized using SuperScript III with a 2:1 mix of oligo-dT and random hexamers. A synthetic immune receptor repertoire was used to measure amplification bias, and any remaining bias was corrected computationally. The paper's data handling went like this. After raw reads were preprocessed to remove errors, the CDR3 was defined following IMGT conventions as running from the conserved cysteine to phenylalanine. Clonality was computed as 1 minus the Shannon entropy, with the entropy normalized by log2 of the number of productive unique TCRs. CD4 or CD8 identity of scalp clones was inferred by cross-referencing scalp TCRbeta sequences with sorted blood CD4 and CD8 repertoires. Sourced from immuneACCESS, this table was stored by TCRdb with only in-frame sequences that have V and J called. A share of the clones is absent; for the studies checked, an unresolved V gene accounts for under half, and the remainder has no known explanation. That table supplies the V and J calls and clone size; D and trimming were determined from the DNA. Here the sample has some 110,000 clones; 55% to 65% occur a single time. 2.8% of the sample is held by the ten biggest clonotypes.

The source is a human donor in good health. The chain is assembled from TRBV5-1 and TRBJ2-5, with TRBD2 matching 11 junction bases. The sample taken for sequencing was CD4+ T cells sorted from blood. CDR3 reads: CASTSLAGVQETQYF. The sequence in DNA is TGCGCCAGCACCTCACTAGCGGGGGTCCAAGAGACCCAGTACTTC.